Included here is one T cell receptor (beta chain) sequence, with context. What it binds is unknown. The PCR contained 60 Vbeta and 13 Jbeta primers. Libraries were prepared by immunoSEQ multiplex PCR; TCRdb keeps only in-frame clonotypes and omits some of them. The table lists approximately 150,000 clones, around 63% of them singletons. CDR1 is SGHNT, CDR2 YYREEE, per germline (reference sequence). The V segment lost 4 bases and the J segment 1 base; nucleotides outside the gene matches: 6. This CDR3 is 16 amino acids long. The data belong to a study of cytomegalovirus exposure and HLA in healthy donors. Overall study findings and caveats: The later analysis indicated that the majority of CMV-associated TCR beta chains appeared HLA-restricted.

The source material was PBMCs. The receptor was isolated from a woman younger than 35 in good health and CMV-seropositive. The rearrangement links TRBV5-4 to TRBJ2-2, with 8 bases that match TRBD1. The CDR3 DNA is TGTGCCAGCAGCCTAATCGGGACAGGGAACACCGGGGAGCTGTTTTTT. This codes for CASSLIGTGNTGELFF.